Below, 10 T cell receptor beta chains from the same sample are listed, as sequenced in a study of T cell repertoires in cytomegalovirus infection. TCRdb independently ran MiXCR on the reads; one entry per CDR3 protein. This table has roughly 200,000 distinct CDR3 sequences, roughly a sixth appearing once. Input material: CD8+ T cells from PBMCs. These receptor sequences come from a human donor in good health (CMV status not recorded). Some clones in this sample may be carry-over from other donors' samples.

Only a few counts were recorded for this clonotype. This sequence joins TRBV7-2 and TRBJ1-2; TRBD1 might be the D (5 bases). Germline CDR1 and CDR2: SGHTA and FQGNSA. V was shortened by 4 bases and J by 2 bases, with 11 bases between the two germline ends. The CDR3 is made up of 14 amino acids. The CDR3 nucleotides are TGTGCCAGCAGCTCGCGACAGATAAACTATGGCTACACCTTC. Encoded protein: CASSSRQINYGYTF.

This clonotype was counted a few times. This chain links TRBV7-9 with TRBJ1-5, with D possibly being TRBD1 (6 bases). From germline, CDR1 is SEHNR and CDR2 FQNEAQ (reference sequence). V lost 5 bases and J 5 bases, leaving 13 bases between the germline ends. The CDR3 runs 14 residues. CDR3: CASSPSGDDQPQHF. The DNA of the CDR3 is TGTGCCAGCAGCCCGTCAGGGGACGATCAGCCCCAGCATTTT.

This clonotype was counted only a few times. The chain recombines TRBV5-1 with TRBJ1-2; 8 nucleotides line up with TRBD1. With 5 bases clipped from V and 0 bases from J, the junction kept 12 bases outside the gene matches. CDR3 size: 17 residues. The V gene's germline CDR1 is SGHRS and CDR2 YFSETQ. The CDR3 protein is CASSSAGTGASNYGYTF. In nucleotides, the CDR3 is TGCGCCAGCAGTTCAGCCGGGACAGGAGCCTCTAACTATGGCTACACCTTC.

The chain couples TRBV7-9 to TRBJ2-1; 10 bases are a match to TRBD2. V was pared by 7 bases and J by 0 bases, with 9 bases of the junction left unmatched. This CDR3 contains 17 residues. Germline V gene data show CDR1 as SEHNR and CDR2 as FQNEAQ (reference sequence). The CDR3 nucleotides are TGTGCCAGCACCCCTAGCGGGGGCTCGAGCTCCTACAATGAGCAGTTCTTC. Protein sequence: CASTPSGGSSSYNEQFF.

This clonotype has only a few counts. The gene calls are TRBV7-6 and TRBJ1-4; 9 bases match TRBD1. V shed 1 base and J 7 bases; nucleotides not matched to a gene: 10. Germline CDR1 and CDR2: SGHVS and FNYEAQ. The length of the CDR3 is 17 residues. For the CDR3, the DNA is TGTGCCAGCAGCTTAGGGGACAGGGAGATCTCGGGTGAAAAACTGTTTTTT. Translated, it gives CASSLGDREISGEKLFF.

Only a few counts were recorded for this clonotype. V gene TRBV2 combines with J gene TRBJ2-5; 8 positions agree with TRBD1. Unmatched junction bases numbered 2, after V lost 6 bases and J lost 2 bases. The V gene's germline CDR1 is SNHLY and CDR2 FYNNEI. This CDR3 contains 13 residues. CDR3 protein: CASRYRGQETQYF. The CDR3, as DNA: TGTGCCAGCAGATACAGGGGGCAAGAGACCCAGTACTTC.

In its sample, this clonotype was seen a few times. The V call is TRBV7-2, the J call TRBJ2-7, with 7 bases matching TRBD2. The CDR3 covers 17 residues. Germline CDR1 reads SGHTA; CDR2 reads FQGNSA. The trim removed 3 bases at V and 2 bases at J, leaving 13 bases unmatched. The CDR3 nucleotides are TGTGCCAGCAGCTTGACCCCTAGCGGCAATTTCCCCTACGAGCAGTACTTC. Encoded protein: CASSLTPSGNFPYEQYF.

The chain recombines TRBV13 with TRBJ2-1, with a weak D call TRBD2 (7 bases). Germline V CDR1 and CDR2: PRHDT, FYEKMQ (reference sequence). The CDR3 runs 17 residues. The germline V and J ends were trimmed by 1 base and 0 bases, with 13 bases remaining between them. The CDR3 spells CASSLAGGFSSYNEQFF. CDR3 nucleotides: TGTGCCAGCAGCTTAGCGGGGGGCTTTAGCTCCTACAATGAGCAGTTCTTC.

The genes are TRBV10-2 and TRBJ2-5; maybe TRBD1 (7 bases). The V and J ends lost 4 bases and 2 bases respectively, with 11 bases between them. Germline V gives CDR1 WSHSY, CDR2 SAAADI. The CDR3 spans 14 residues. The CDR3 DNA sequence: TGCGCCAGCAGTGGCGGGACAGTGCAAGAGACCCAGTACTTC. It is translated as CASSGGTVQETQYF.

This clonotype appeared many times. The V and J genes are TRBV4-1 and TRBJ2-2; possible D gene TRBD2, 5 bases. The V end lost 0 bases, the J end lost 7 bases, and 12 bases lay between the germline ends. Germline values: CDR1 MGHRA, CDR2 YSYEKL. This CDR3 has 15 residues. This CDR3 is CASSQDGGGGGELFF. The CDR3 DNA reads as TGCGCCAGCAGCCAAGATGGAGGAGGCGGCGGGGAGCTGTTTTTT.